This is a list of T cell receptor beta chains from one sample in a study of response to subunit inactivated influenza vaccine. TCRdb re-derived calls from the RT-PCR reads in MiXCR, one entry per CDR3 protein. The sample shows about 500,000 distinct CDR3 sequences, around 7.7% of them seen only once. The sample in question was PBMCs from blood, obtained less than 30 months after vaccination. These receptors came from a man aged 45 to 70 who received an inactivated influenza vaccine. CDR3s include the opening cysteine and the closing phenylalanine or tryptophan. D genes are given only for firm matches. A row's size may be missing; if present it is once, few, many or a size class.

V gene: TRBV5-6
J gene: TRBJ1-2
clone size: -
D gene: -
CDR3 protein: CASCQSIGGYTF
CDR3 DNA: TGTGCCAGCTGTCAATCTATTGGAGGCTACACCTTC

V gene: TRBV2
J gene: TRBJ2-1
clone size: few
D gene: TRBD2
CDR3 protein: CASSGAGGRDEQFF
CDR3 DNA: TGTGCCAGCAGTGGGGCTGGCGGGAGGGATGAGCAGTTCTTC

V gene: TRBV5-4
J gene: TRBJ2-6
clone size: many
D gene: -
CDR3 protein: CASMSPSGANVLTF
CDR3 DNA: TGTGCCAGCATGAGTCCTTCTGGGGCCAACGTCCTGACTTTC

V gene: TRBV11-2
J gene: TRBJ2-1
clone size: many
D gene: TRBD2
CDR3 protein: CASSLDRGLAGGLDEQFF
CDR3 DNA: TGTGCCAGCAGCTTAGATCGGGGACTAGCGGGGGGCCTCGATGAGCAGTTCTTC

V gene: TRBV6-1
J gene: TRBJ2-1
clone size: few
D gene: -
CDR3 protein: CASSVEWLNGEQFF
CDR3 DNA: TGTGCCAGCAGTGTAGAGTGGTTGAACGGCGAGCAGTTCTTC

V gene: TRBV12-3/TRBV12-4
J gene: TRBJ2-3
clone size: few
D gene: -
CDR3 protein: CASSFQGFNTQYF
CDR3 DNA: TGTGCCAGCAGTTTTCAGGGGTTCAATACGCAGTATTTT

V gene: TRBV4-1
J gene: TRBJ2-1
clone size: many
D gene: -
CDR3 protein: CASSQASRGNEQFF
CDR3 DNA: TGCGCCAGCAGCCAAGCTTCACGGGGGAATGAGCAGTTCTTC

V gene: TRBV4-3
J gene: TRBJ2-7
clone size: many
D gene: TRBD2
CDR3 protein: CASSQAWTSGSFEQYF
CDR3 DNA: TGCGCCAGCAGCCAAGCCTGGACTAGCGGGAGTTTCGAGCAGTACTTC

V gene: TRBV3-1
J gene: TRBJ1-5
clone size: many
D gene: -
CDR3 protein: CASSPGSINQPQHF
CDR3 DNA: TGTGCCAGCAGCCCCGGGTCCATAAATCAGCCCCAGCATTTT

V gene: TRBV6-2/TRBV6-3
J gene: TRBJ2-7
clone size: -
D gene: -
CDR3 protein: CASSYSRLTGHYEQYF
CDR3 DNA: TGTGCCAGCAGTTACTCCCGCTTGACAGGCCACTACGAGCAGTACTTC

V gene: TRBV5-1
J gene: TRBJ2-7
clone size: many
D gene: TRBD1
CDR3 protein: CASSSGQGHYEQYF
CDR3 DNA: TGCGCCAGCAGCTCGGGACAGGGCCACTACGAGCAGTACTTC

V gene: TRBV15
J gene: TRBJ2-1
clone size: few
D gene: TRBD2
CDR3 protein: CAIGLAAYNEQFF
CDR3 DNA: TGTGCCATCGGACTAGCGGCCTACAATGAGCAGTTCTTC

V gene: TRBV29-1
J gene: TRBJ1-1
clone size: many
D gene: TRBD1
CDR3 protein: CSAWTGGNTEAFF
CDR3 DNA: TGCAGCGCTTGGACAGGGGGGAACACTGAAGCTTTCTTT

V gene: TRBV29-1
J gene: TRBJ2-1
clone size: -
D gene: TRBD1
CDR3 protein: CSVGTGTATNEQFF
CDR3 DNA: TGCAGCGTTGGGACCGGGACAGCTACCAATGAGCAGTTCTTC

V gene: TRBV12-3/TRBV12-4
J gene: TRBJ1-3
clone size: few
D gene: -
CDR3 protein: CASGETVSGNTIYF
CDR3 DNA: TGTGCCAGCGGAGAGACGGTCTCTGGAAACACCATATATTTT

V gene: TRBV7-2
J gene: TRBJ2-6
clone size: many
D gene: -
CDR3 protein: CASSLSLGANVLTF
CDR3 DNA: TGTGCCAGCAGCTTATCTCTGGGGGCCAACGTCCTGACTTTC

V gene: TRBV20-1
J gene: TRBJ2-7
clone size: few
D gene: -
CDR3 protein: CSARPGPYEQYF
CDR3 DNA: TGCAGTGCTAGGCCGGGACCTTACGAGCAGTACTTC

V gene: TRBV12-3/TRBV12-4
J gene: TRBJ2-3
clone size: few
D gene: TRBD2
CDR3 protein: CACTSPNSGRRGTDTQYF
CDR3 DNA: TGTGCCTGCACCTCTCCCAATAGCGGGAGGCGTGGCACAGATACGCAGTATTTT

V gene: TRBV5-1
J gene: TRBJ2-3
clone size: few
D gene: TRBD2
CDR3 protein: CASSFWPSGGTDTQYF
CDR3 DNA: TGCGCCAGCAGCTTCTGGCCTAGCGGGGGGACAGATACGCAGTATTTT

V gene: TRBV6-5
J gene: TRBJ2-3
clone size: few
D gene: -
CDR3 protein: CASSSGTALFTDTQYF
CDR3 DNA: TGTGCCAGCAGTTCAGGGACGGCGCTCTTCACAGATACGCAGTATTTT

V gene: TRBV12-3/TRBV12-4
J gene: TRBJ2-1
clone size: few
D gene: -
CDR3 protein: CASSFRWLGREQFF
CDR3 DNA: TGTGCCAGCAGTTTCCGGTGGCTCGGTCGTGAACAGTTCTTC

V gene: TRBV6-1
J gene: TRBJ2-5
clone size: -
D gene: -
CDR3 protein: CASSVTDQETQYF
CDR3 DNA: TGTGCCAGCAGTGTTACAGATCAAGAGACCCAGTACTTC

V gene: TRBV28
J gene: TRBJ1-2
clone size: many
D gene: -
CDR3 protein: CASSSPSQGSYTF
CDR3 DNA: TGTGCCAGCAGTTCCCCCTCACAAGGGTCCTACACCTTC

V gene: TRBV7-2
J gene: TRBJ2-3
clone size: many
D gene: TRBD1
CDR3 protein: CASSREGAGDTQYF
CDR3 DNA: TGTGCCAGCAGCCGTGAGGGGGCGGGAGATACGCAGTATTTT

V gene: TRBV11-2
J gene: TRBJ2-2
clone size: few
D gene: -
CDR3 protein: CASSLGGYAGELFF
CDR3 DNA: TGTGCCAGCAGCTTAGGAGGGTACGCCGGGGAGCTGTTTTTT

V gene: TRBV7-2
J gene: TRBJ2-1
clone size: few
D gene: -
CDR3 protein: CASTVRGGASYNEQFF
CDR3 DNA: TGTGCCAGCACCGTCAGGGGAGGTGCCTCCTACAATGAGCAGTTCTTC

V gene: TRBV11-2
J gene: TRBJ2-1
clone size: -
D gene: TRBD2
CDR3 protein: CASTLPGEGRTYNEQFF
CDR3 DNA: TGTGCCAGCACCTTACCCGGGGAGGGGAGAACCTACAATGAGCAGTTCTTC

V gene: TRBV7-8
J gene: TRBJ2-7
clone size: few
D gene: TRBD2
CDR3 protein: CASSLSKTGGGYEQYF
CDR3 DNA: TGTGCCAGCAGCTTAAGTAAAACGGGAGGAGGATACGAGCAGTACTTC

V gene: TRBV20-1
J gene: TRBJ1-5
clone size: many
D gene: -
CDR3 protein: CSARAGDQPQHF
CDR3 DNA: TGCAGTGCTAGAGCGGGGGATCAGCCCCAGCATTTT